The rows below give T cell receptor beta chains drawn from one sample of a study of blood T cell repertoires in COVID-19. The protocol was immunoSEQ multiplex PCR, while the TCRdb copy is restricted to in-frame clones and leaves out a portion. Found here are about 480,000 clones, roughly 87% of them singletons; the top ten hold over 0.7%. Input material: peripheral blood. The receptors originated from a man between 18 and 29 years old with COVID-19, enrolled during active disease. Each CDR3 is given with its conserved first and last residue. The order of the fields is J gene, V gene, D gene, clone size, CDR3 protein, CDR3 DNA. A D gene is named only where the DNA matches it firmly. A row's size may be missing; if present it is once, few, many or a size class.

>TRBJ2-3|TRBV19|TRBD2|-
CASSIRGLADRTDTQYF
TGTGCCAGTAGTATTAGGGGACTAGCGGACCGCACAGATACGCAGTATTTT
>TRBJ2-1|TRBV10-3|-|-
CAIMRDYRLYNEQFF
TGTGCCATCATGAGAGACTATCGACTCTACAATGAGCAGTTCTTC
>TRBJ2-2|TRBV9|-|-
CASSVGVPKTGELFF
TGTGCCAGCAGCGTAGGCGTCCCTAAAACCGGGGAGCTGTTTTTT
>TRBJ1-4|TRBV28|TRBD1|-
CATGDRGLTPNEKLFF
TGTGCCACTGGGGACAGGGGGCTCACACCTAATGAAAAACTGTTTTTT
>TRBJ2-2|TRBV12-5|TRBD2|-
CASGLGGLANTGELFF
TGTGCTAGTGGTTTGGGGGGACTAGCGAACACCGGGGAGCTGTTTTTT
>TRBJ2-7|TRBV5-1|TRBD1|once
CASSLGPPGQGVDEQYF
TGCGCCAGCAGCTTGGGTCCACCGGGACAGGGGGTCGACGAGCAGTACTTC
>TRBJ2-2|TRBV7-2|-|once
CASNSERTNTGELFF
TGTGCCAGCAACTCAGAGCGGACGAACACCGGGGAGCTGTTTTTT
>TRBJ1-1|TRBV7-9|TRBD1|-
CASSLTGGAEAFF
TGTGCCAGCAGCTTGACAGGGGGCGCTGAAGCTTTCTTT
>TRBJ2-2|TRBV7-9|-|-
CASSTTAANTGELFF
TGTGCCAGCAGCACGACAGCCGCGAACACCGGGGAGCTGTTTTTT
>TRBJ2-2|TRBV15|TRBD2|-
CATSAGLAGTGELFF
TGTGCCACCAGCGCCGGACTAGCGGGCACCGGGGAGCTGTTTTTT
>TRBJ2-4|TRBV2|-|once
CASSEERAMGIQYF
TGTGCCAGCAGTGAAGAGCGAGCCATGGGCATTCAGTACTTC
>TRBJ2-1|TRBV4-1|-|-
CASSQAAVPSSYNEQFF
TGCGCCAGCAGCCAAGCAGCGGTACCGAGCTCCTACAATGAGCAGTTCTTC
>TRBJ2-5|TRBV2|-|-
CASRGQEETQYF
TGTGCCAGCAGGGGGCAGGAAGAGACCCAGTACTTC
>TRBJ2-5|TRBV11-1|-|-
CASSFLGTRMLETQYF
TGTGCCAGCAGCTTTTTGGGGACTCGCATGTTGGAGACCCAGTACTTC
>TRBJ1-5|TRBV11-2|-|-
CASSFGQNQPQHF
TGTGCCAGCAGCTTCGGACAGAATCAGCCCCAGCATTTT
>TRBJ1-6|TRBV6-5|-|-
CASSPNGQLDSPLHF
TGTGCCAGCAGTCCAAATGGACAGCTTGATTCACCCCTCCACTTT
>TRBJ1-4|TRBV2|TRBD1|-
CASGTGTGDEKLFF
TGTGCCAGCGGCACCGGGACAGGGGATGAAAAACTGTTTTTT